The rows below give T cell receptor beta chains drawn from one sample of a study of shared clonotypes between healthy human individuals. Profiling relied on immunoSEQ multiplex PCR, and the TCRdb table lists in-frame clones only, not all of them. The data show approximately 320,000 clones, around 86% seen once. Sequenced material: memory CD8+ T cells sorted from blood. The receptors stem from a man between 18 and 29 years old in good health. Both conserved end residues are part of each CDR3. D genes are given only for firm matches. Not every row has a clone size; where given, it reads once, few, many or a size class.

V gene: TRBV11-1
clone size: .
J gene: TRBJ2-7
D gene: .
CDR3 DNA: TGTGCCAGCAGCTTACTACCAGCGGCTACCTACGAGCAGTACTTC
CDR3 protein: CASSLLPAATYEQYF

V gene: TRBV7-9
clone size: .
J gene: TRBJ2-7
D gene: .
CDR3 DNA: TGTGCCAGCAGCCCACCGCTGTCAGGCCCCAGCTACGAGCAGTACTTC
CDR3 protein: CASSPPLSGPSYEQYF

V gene: TRBV29-1
clone size: .
J gene: TRBJ1-2
D gene: .
CDR3 DNA: TGCAGCGTTGAAGCCCCAGACAGAGACTATGGCTACACCTTC
CDR3 protein: CSVEAPDRDYGYTF

V gene: TRBV27
clone size: .
J gene: TRBJ1-2
D gene: .
CDR3 DNA: TGTGCCAGCAGCGGGACGGAAAACTATGGCTACACCTTC
CDR3 protein: CASSGTENYGYTF

V gene: TRBV7-9
clone size: .
J gene: TRBJ2-5
D gene: .
CDR3 DNA: TGTGCCAGCAGCTTATCCCGGGACGCTCAAGAGACCCAGTACTTC
CDR3 protein: CASSLSRDAQETQYF

V gene: TRBV6-5
clone size: .
J gene: TRBJ2-1
D gene: .
CDR3 DNA: TGTGCCAGCAGTTACACACTAGCAGGGTACAATGAGCAGTTCTTC
CDR3 protein: CASSYTLAGYNEQFF

V gene: TRBV7-9
clone size: .
J gene: TRBJ2-7
D gene: TRBD1
CDR3 DNA: TGTGCCAGCAGCTTGGGTTCGGGACAGGGGGCGGTCGAGCACGAGCAGTACTTC
CDR3 protein: CASSLGSGQGAVEHEQYF

V gene: TRBV10-3
clone size: .
J gene: TRBJ2-1
D gene: .
CDR3 DNA: TGTGCCATCAGTGAGTCGGCAGGAGTTAATGAGCAGTTCTTC
CDR3 protein: CAISESAGVNEQFF

V gene: TRBV13
clone size: .
J gene: TRBJ2-1
D gene: TRBD2
CDR3 DNA: TGTGCCAGCAGGCTACTAGCGATTCACTCCTACAATGAGCAGTTCTTC
CDR3 protein: CASRLLAIHSYNEQFF

V gene: TRBV29-1
clone size: .
J gene: TRBJ1-1
D gene: TRBD1
CDR3 DNA: TGCAGCGTTGAAGGAGGGGACAGAAGCACTGAAGCTTTCTTT
CDR3 protein: CSVEGGDRSTEAFF

V gene: TRBV11-2
clone size: .
J gene: TRBJ2-5
D gene: .
CDR3 DNA: TGTGCCAGCGGGTGGGAGACCCAGTACTTC
CDR3 protein: CASGWETQYF

V gene: TRBV19
clone size: .
J gene: TRBJ2-7
D gene: .
CDR3 DNA: TGTGCCAGTAGTACCCGGGACCCTTACTCCTACGAGCAGTACTTC
CDR3 protein: CASSTRDPYSYEQYF

V gene: TRBV6-6
clone size: .
J gene: TRBJ2-5
D gene: .
CDR3 DNA: TGTGCCAGCAGTTACTATCCCGGGGAGACCCAGTACTTC
CDR3 protein: CASSYYPGETQYF

V gene: TRBV5-8
clone size: .
J gene: TRBJ2-7
D gene: .
CDR3 DNA: TGTGCCAGCAGCTTTTTTGCGGGCGAGCAGTACTTC
CDR3 protein: CASSFFAGEQYF

V gene: TRBV6-5
clone size: .
J gene: TRBJ2-7
D gene: TRBD2
CDR3 DNA: TGTGCCAGCAGTTCCAGCATAGCGGGAGAGTTCTACGAGCAGTACTTC
CDR3 protein: CASSSSIAGEFYEQYF

V gene: TRBV6-6
clone size: .
J gene: TRBJ2-2
D gene: TRBD2
CDR3 DNA: TGTGCCAGCAGTTACTTAGCGGGCCAGAACACCGGGGAGCTGTTTTTT
CDR3 protein: CASSYLAGQNTGELFF

V gene: TRBV18
clone size: many
J gene: TRBJ2-5
D gene: .
CDR3 DNA: TGTGCCAGCTCACCAGACTTGTTGCGAGAGACCCAGTACTTC
CDR3 protein: CASSPDLLRETQYF

V gene: TRBV11-2
clone size: .
J gene: TRBJ2-7
D gene: .
CDR3 DNA: TGTGCCAGCAGCTCTTTAGTCGAGCAGTACTTC
CDR3 protein: CASSSLVEQYF

V gene: TRBV5-4
clone size: few
J gene: TRBJ2-3
D gene: .
CDR3 DNA: TGTGCCAGCAGTGCTCGGGCAGGGCCGACAGATACGCAGTATTTT
CDR3 protein: CASSARAGPTDTQYF

V gene: TRBV9
clone size: .
J gene: TRBJ2-1
D gene: TRBD2
CDR3 DNA: TGTGCCAGCAGCGTAGGTAAGCGGGGGTACAATGAGCAGTTCTTC
CDR3 protein: CASSVGKRGYNEQFF

V gene: TRBV5-1
clone size: .
J gene: TRBJ2-1
D gene: .
CDR3 DNA: TGCGCCAGCAGAGACGGGGGCTACAATGTTGAGCAGTTCTTC
CDR3 protein: CASRDGGYNVEQFF

V gene: TRBV27
clone size: .
J gene: TRBJ2-7
D gene: .
CDR3 DNA: TGTGCCAGCAGCCTACAGGGAACGTGGTCCGAGCAGTACTTC
CDR3 protein: CASSLQGTWSEQYF

V gene: TRBV9
clone size: .
J gene: TRBJ2-1
D gene: TRBD2
CDR3 DNA: TGTGCCAGCAGCGTAAGGACTAGCGGGATAAATGAGCAGTTCTTC
CDR3 protein: CASSVRTSGINEQFF

V gene: TRBV6-5
clone size: .
J gene: TRBJ2-3
D gene: .
CDR3 DNA: TGTGCCAGCAGTTATGGTGGTGCAGATACGCAGTATTTT
CDR3 protein: CASSYGGADTQYF

V gene: TRBV4-1
clone size: .
J gene: TRBJ1-1
D gene: .
CDR3 DNA: TGCGCCAGCAGCCAATTTAGAAGCCGTGGCACTGAAGCTTTCTTT
CDR3 protein: CASSQFRSRGTEAFF

V gene: TRBV14
clone size: .
J gene: TRBJ2-3
D gene: TRBD2
CDR3 DNA: TGTGCCAGCAGCCAAGATGAGCGGGGGGCAGATACGCAGTATTTT
CDR3 protein: CASSQDERGADTQYF

V gene: TRBV7-9
clone size: .
J gene: TRBJ2-2
D gene: .
CDR3 DNA: TGTGCCAGCAGCTTAGTGGACCCCCAAACCGGGGAGCTGTTTTTT
CDR3 protein: CASSLVDPQTGELFF

V gene: TRBV6-5
clone size: .
J gene: TRBJ2-7
D gene: TRBD2
CDR3 DNA: TGTGCCAGCAGTCTTAGCGGGTTGGTCCCCTACGAGCAGTACTTC
CDR3 protein: CASSLSGLVPYEQYF

V gene: TRBV4-3
clone size: .
J gene: TRBJ1-4
D gene: .
CDR3 DNA: TGCGCCAGCAGCCCGACGTCTGCAACTAATGAAAAACTGTTTTTT
CDR3 protein: CASSPTSATNEKLFF

V gene: TRBV4-1
clone size: .
J gene: TRBJ2-1
D gene: .
CDR3 DNA: TGCGCCAGCAGCCAAGTCCTCGGACACAATGAGCAGTTCTTC
CDR3 protein: CASSQVLGHNEQFF

V gene: TRBV13
clone size: many
J gene: TRBJ2-7
D gene: .
CDR3 DNA: TGTGCCAGCAGCCCCGCCCACGAGCAGTACTTC
CDR3 protein: CASSPAHEQYF

V gene: TRBV4-3
clone size: .
J gene: TRBJ2-3
D gene: .
CDR3 DNA: TGCGCCAGCAGCCGGGGAATAACAGATACGCAGTATTTT
CDR3 protein: CASSRGITDTQYF

V gene: TRBV4-3
clone size: .
J gene: TRBJ2-7
D gene: TRBD1
CDR3 DNA: TGCGCCAGCAGCCCGGATGGGACAGGCTACTCCTACGAGCAGTACTTC
CDR3 protein: CASSPDGTGYSYEQYF

V gene: TRBV2
clone size: .
J gene: TRBJ1-1
D gene: TRBD1
CDR3 DNA: TGTGCCAGCGGGTGGGGACAGTTCGCTGAAGCTTTCTTT
CDR3 protein: CASGWGQFAEAFF

V gene: TRBV4-2
clone size: once
J gene: TRBJ2-3
D gene: .
CDR3 DNA: TGTGCCAGCAGCCAAGATTTTAGGGCCCTCGAGGATACGCAGTATTTT
CDR3 protein: CASSQDFRALEDTQYF

V gene: TRBV14
clone size: .
J gene: TRBJ2-1
D gene: .
CDR3 DNA: TGTGCCAGCAGCCAAGTCGGGGGTTACAATGAGCAGTTCTTC
CDR3 protein: CASSQVGGYNEQFF

V gene: TRBV27
clone size: .
J gene: TRBJ1-6
D gene: .
CDR3 DNA: TGTGCCACCTCCCCCCTCCACTTT
CDR3 protein: CATSPLHF

V gene: TRBV30
clone size: .
J gene: TRBJ1-5
D gene: TRBD1
CDR3 DNA: TGTGCCTGGAGTCCTGGACAGGGGAGATCGCCCCAGCATTTT
CDR3 protein: CAWSPGQGRSPQHF

V gene: TRBV4-1
clone size: .
J gene: TRBJ1-1
D gene: .
CDR3 DNA: TGCGCCAGCAGCCAGGGGGGGAGTTCTGAAGCTTTCTTT
CDR3 protein: CASSQGGSSEAFF

V gene: TRBV18
clone size: .
J gene: TRBJ1-2
D gene: .
CDR3 DNA: TGTGCCAGCTCACCCTATAATCCGGAGCCCTCAAACTATGGCTACACCTTC
CDR3 protein: CASSPYNPEPSNYGYTF

V gene: TRBV6-6
clone size: .
J gene: TRBJ2-7
D gene: TRBD2
CDR3 DNA: TGTGCCAGCCTGGGACTAGCGGGAGTTGATGAATACGAGCAGTACTTC
CDR3 protein: CASLGLAGVDEYEQYF

V gene: TRBV5-4
clone size: .
J gene: TRBJ1-1
D gene: .
CDR3 DNA: TGTGCCAGCAGCCCCAACCTAAGACAGCACATGAACACTGAAGCTTTCTTT
CDR3 protein: CASSPNLRQHMNTEAFF

V gene: TRBV27
clone size: .
J gene: TRBJ1-2
D gene: TRBD1
CDR3 DNA: TGTGCCAGCAGCCGTTCGGGACAGGGGGCGCGTGGCTACACCTTC
CDR3 protein: CASSRSGQGARGYTF

V gene: TRBV5-1
clone size: .
J gene: TRBJ2-7
D gene: TRBD1
CDR3 DNA: TGCGCCAGCAGCCAACCGGGACAGGCCCCCTACGAGCAGTACTTC
CDR3 protein: CASSQPGQAPYEQYF

V gene: TRBV19
clone size: .
J gene: TRBJ2-7
D gene: .
CDR3 DNA: TGTGCCAGTAGTACCACGGACTACGAGCAGTACTTC
CDR3 protein: CASSTTDYEQYF

V gene: TRBV28
clone size: .
J gene: TRBJ2-7
D gene: .
CDR3 DNA: TGTGCCAGCAGTTTAACCAGGGTAGACTACGAGCAGTACTTC
CDR3 protein: CASSLTRVDYEQYF

V gene: TRBV6-1
clone size: once
J gene: TRBJ2-2
D gene: .
CDR3 DNA: TGTGCCAGCAGTGAGTGGTCCTCGGGGGCGACCGGGGAGCTGTTTTTT
CDR3 protein: CASSEWSSGATGELFF

V gene: TRBV18
clone size: .
J gene: TRBJ2-5
D gene: .
CDR3 DNA: TGTGCCAGCTCACCATCCCCGGGGGGCTGGGAGACCCAGTACTTC
CDR3 protein: CASSPSPGGWETQYF

V gene: TRBV5-1
clone size: .
J gene: TRBJ2-1
D gene: TRBD2
CDR3 DNA: TGCGCCAGCAGCTTGGATAGCGGGAGTTACAATGAGCAGTTCTTC
CDR3 protein: CASSLDSGSYNEQFF

V gene: TRBV7-9
clone size: many
J gene: TRBJ1-1
D gene: .
CDR3 DNA: TGTGCCAGCAGCTTAGAGAACACTGAAGCTTTCTTT
CDR3 protein: CASSLENTEAFF

V gene: TRBV27
clone size: .
J gene: TRBJ2-3
D gene: TRBD2
CDR3 DNA: TGTGCCAGCAGTTTGGGTAGCGGGGGGGAGCTCACAGATACGCAGTATTTT
CDR3 protein: CASSLGSGGELTDTQYF

V gene: TRBV6-4
clone size: .
J gene: TRBJ1-5
D gene: .
CDR3 DNA: TGTGCCAGCAGTGACTCTGTTGTGTGGGGAAGGAATCAGCCCCAGCATTTT
CDR3 protein: CASSDSVVWGRNQPQHF

V gene: TRBV13
clone size: .
J gene: TRBJ2-7
D gene: .
CDR3 DNA: TGTGCCAGCAGCCTAACGTTCGCCGAGCAGTACTTC
CDR3 protein: CASSLTFAEQYF

V gene: TRBV6-6
clone size: .
J gene: TRBJ1-6
D gene: .
CDR3 DNA: TGTGCCAGCAGCCCAGGATCGCCCTATAATTCACCCCTCCACTTT
CDR3 protein: CASSPGSPYNSPLHF

V gene: TRBV6-5
clone size: .
J gene: TRBJ1-6
D gene: .
CDR3 DNA: TGTGCCAGCACCCTGGGTGGAGGGTTCTACTCACCCCTCCACTTT
CDR3 protein: CASTLGGGFYSPLHF

V gene: TRBV4-1
clone size: few
J gene: TRBJ2-7
D gene: .
CDR3 DNA: TGCGCCAGCAGCCAAGTTGAGGGGTCCCTCTACGAGCAGTACTTC
CDR3 protein: CASSQVEGSLYEQYF

V gene: TRBV10-3
clone size: few
J gene: TRBJ1-6
D gene: TRBD1
CDR3 DNA: TGTGCCATCAGGGGACAGGGCTTGACGGCCCTCCACTTT
CDR3 protein: CAIRGQGLTALHF

V gene: TRBV27
clone size: .
J gene: TRBJ2-2
D gene: .
CDR3 DNA: TGTGCCAGCAGCAAGGGTATACTGTACGGGGAGCTGTTTTTT
CDR3 protein: CASSKGILYGELFF